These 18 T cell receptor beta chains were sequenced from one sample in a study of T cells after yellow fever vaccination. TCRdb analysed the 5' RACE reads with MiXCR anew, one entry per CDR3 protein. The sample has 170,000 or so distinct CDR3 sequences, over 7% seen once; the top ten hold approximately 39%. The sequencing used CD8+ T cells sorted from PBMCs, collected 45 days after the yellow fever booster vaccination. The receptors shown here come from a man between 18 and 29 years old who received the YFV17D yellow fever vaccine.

CDR3 nucleotide sequence: TGTGCCAGCAGCTTAGCGGGGGGCGGGGCAGATACGCAGTATTTT. Encoded protein: CASSLAGGGADTQYF. The genes are TRBV7-6 and TRBJ2-3; either TRBD1 or TRBD2 may fit D (6 bases each). V dropped 0 bases and J dropped 4 bases, with 11 bases sitting between them. CDR3 length: 15 residues. Germline V gives CDR1 SGHVS, CDR2 FNYEAQ.

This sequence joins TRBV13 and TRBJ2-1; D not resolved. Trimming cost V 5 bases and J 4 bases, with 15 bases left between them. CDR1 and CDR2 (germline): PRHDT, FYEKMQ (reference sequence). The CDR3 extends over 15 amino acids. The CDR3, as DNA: TGTGCCAGCAGCCCCGGTTTAAATATGTACAATGAGCAGTTCTTC. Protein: CASSPGLNMYNEQFF. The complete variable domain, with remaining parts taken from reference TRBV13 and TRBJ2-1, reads AAGVIQSPRHLIKEKRETATLKCYPIPRHDTVYWYQQGPGQDPQFLISFYEKMQSDKGSIPDRFSAQQFSDYHSELNMSSLELGDSALYFCASSPGLNMYNEQFFGPGTRLTVL.

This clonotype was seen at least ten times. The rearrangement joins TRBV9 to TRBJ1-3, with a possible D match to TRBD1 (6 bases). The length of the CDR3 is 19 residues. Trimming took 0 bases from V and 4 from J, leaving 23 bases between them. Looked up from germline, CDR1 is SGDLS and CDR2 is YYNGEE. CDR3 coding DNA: TGTGCCAGCAGCGTAGTCGAGACCCCGGGACACCTCCGAGGAAACACCATATATTTT. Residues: CASSVVETPGHLRGNTIYF.

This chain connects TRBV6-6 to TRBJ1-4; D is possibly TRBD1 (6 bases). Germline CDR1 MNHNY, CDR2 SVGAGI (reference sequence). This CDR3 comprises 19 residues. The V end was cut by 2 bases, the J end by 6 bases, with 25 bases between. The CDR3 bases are TGTGCCAGCAGTTACAGCGTGGGGCAAACCGGGACAATCGATGAAAAACTGTTTTTT. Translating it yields CASSYSVGQTGTIDEKLFF.

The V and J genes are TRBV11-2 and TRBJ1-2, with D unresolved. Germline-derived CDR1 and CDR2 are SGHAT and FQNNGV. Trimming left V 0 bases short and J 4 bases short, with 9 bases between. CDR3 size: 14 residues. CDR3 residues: CASSLDPILYGYTF. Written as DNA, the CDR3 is TGTGCCAGCAGCTTAGACCCCATCCTCTATGGCTACACCTTC.

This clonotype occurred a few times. The CDR3 loop is CASSLNPGRSDTQYF. DNA of the CDR3: TGTGCCAGCAGCTTAAACCCAGGGCGGTCAGATACGCAGTATTTT. This chain connects TRBV7-3 to TRBJ2-3; a possible D gene is TRBD1 (5 bases). The CDR3 is 15 amino acids. V dropped 1 base and J dropped 4 bases, with 12 bases sitting between them. Germline CDR1 and CDR2: SGHTA and FQGTGA.

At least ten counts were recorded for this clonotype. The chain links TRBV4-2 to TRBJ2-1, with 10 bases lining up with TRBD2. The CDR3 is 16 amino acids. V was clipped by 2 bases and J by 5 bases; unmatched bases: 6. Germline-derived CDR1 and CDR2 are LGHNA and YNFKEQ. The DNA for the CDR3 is TGTGCCAGCAGCCAATGGGGGCTAGCGGGGGACAATGAGCAGTTCTTC. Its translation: CASSQWGLAGDNEQFF.

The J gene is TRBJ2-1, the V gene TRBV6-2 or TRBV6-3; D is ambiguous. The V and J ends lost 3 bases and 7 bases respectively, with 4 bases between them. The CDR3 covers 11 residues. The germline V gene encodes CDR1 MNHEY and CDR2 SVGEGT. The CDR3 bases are TGTGCCAGCAGTTATCTGAATGAGCAGTTCTTC. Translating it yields CASSYLNEQFF.

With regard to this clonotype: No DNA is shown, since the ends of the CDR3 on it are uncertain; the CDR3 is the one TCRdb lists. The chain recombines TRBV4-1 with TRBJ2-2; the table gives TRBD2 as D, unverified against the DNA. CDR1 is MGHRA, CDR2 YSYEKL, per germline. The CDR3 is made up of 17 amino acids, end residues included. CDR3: CASSPTDYTRIPGSCFF.

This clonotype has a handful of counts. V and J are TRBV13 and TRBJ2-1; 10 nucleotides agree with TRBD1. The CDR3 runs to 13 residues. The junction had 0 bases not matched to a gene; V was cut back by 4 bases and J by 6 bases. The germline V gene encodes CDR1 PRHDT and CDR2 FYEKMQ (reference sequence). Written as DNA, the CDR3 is TGTGCCAGCAGCTGGGACAGGGGCAATGAGCAGTTCTTC. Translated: CASSWDRGNEQFF. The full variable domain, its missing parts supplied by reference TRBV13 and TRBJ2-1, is AAGVIQSPRHLIKEKRETATLKCYPIPRHDTVYWYQQGPGQDPQFLISFYEKMQSDKGSIPDRFSAQQFSDYHSELNMSSLELGDSALYFCASSWDRGNEQFFGPGTRLTVL.

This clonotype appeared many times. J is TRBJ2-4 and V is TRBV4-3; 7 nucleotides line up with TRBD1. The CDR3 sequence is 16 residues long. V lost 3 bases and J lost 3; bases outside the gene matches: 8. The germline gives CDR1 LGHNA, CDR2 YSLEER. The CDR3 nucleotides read TGCGCCAGCAGCCAGGAGACAGGGTCCGGCAAAAACATTCAGTACTTC. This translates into CASSQETGSGKNIQYF.

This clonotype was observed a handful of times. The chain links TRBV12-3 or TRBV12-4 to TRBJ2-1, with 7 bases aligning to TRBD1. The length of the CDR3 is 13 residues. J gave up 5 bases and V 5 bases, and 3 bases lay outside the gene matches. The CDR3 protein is CASSTGQNNEQFF. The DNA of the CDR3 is TGTGCCAGCAGTACGGGACAGAACAATGAGCAGTTCTTC.

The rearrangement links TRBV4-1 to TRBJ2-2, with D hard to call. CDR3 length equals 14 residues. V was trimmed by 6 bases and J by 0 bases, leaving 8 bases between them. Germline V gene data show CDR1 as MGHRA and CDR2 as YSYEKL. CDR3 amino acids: CASSQHTNTGELFF. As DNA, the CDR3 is TGCGCCAGCAGTCAACATACGAACACCGGGGAGCTGTTTTTT.

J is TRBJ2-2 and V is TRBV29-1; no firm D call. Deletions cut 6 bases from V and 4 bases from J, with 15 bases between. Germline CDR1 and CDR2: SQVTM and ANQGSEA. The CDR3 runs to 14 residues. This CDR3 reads CSVGTEPLTGELFF. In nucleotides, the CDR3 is TGCAGCGTAGGTACAGAGCCTCTCACCGGGGAGCTGTTTTTT.

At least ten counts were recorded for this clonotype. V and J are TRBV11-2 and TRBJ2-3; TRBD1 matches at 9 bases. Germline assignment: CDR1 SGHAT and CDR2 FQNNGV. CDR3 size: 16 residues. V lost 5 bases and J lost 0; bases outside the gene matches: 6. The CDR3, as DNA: TGTGCCAGCAGCCGCGTACAGGGGGCTAGCACAGATACGCAGTATTTT. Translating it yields CASSRVQGASTDTQYF.

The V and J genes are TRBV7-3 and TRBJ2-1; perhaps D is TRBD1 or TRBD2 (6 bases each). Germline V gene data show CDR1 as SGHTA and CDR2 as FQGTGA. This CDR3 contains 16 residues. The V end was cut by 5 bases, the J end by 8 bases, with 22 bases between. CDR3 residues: CASSPGSTWGADEQFF. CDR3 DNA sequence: TGTGCCAGCAGCCCCGGGAGTACATGGGGGGCGGATGAGCAGTTCTTC.

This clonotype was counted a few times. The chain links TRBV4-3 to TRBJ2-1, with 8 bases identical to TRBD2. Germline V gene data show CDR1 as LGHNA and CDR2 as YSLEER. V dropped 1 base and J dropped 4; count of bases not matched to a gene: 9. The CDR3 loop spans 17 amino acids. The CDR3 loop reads CASSQVEAGGAYNEQFF. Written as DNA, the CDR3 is TGCGCCAGCAGCCAAGTTGAAGCCGGGGGGGCTTACAATGAGCAGTTCTTC.

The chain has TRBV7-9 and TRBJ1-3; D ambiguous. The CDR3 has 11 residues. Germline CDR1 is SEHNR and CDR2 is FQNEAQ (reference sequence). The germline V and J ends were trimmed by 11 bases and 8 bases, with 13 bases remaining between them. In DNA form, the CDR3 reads TGTGCCCCTCAATTCGGGGACACCATATATTTT. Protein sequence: CAPQFGDTIYF.